This TCR beta chain was sequenced during a study of shared clonotypes between healthy human individuals. Study findings and constraints: An expected dependence of interdonor clonotype sharing on sequencing depth was noted.

DNA from unsorted PBMC was sequenced on ten immunoSEQ deep assay plates. Sequenced by immunoSEQ multiplex PCR; TCRdb stores in-frame clones only, minus some. The data show about 490,000 clones, roughly 78% seen once. Caucasian adults residing in Nashville, Tennessee made up all the donors. A note on this clone: Its antigen is not identified.

The trim removed 4 bases at V and 5 bases at J, leaving 9 bases unmatched. The CDR3 is made up of 14 amino acids. CDR1 is SGHNT and CDR2 is YYREEE in the germline V gene (reference sequence). V is TRBV5-4 and J is TRBJ2-7, with 7 bases that match TRBD2. The specimen sequenced was PBMCs. This clonotype was sampled from a middle-aged woman in good health. Some clones in this sample may be carry-over from other donors' samples. CDR3 amino acids: CASSLRGRDHEQYF. The CDR3 DNA is TGTGCCAGCAGCCTTCGGGGGAGGGACCACGAGCAGTACTTC.